One T cell receptor (beta chain) is described in this entry. The target of this receptor is not known. Per-nucleotide qualities are absent, and no much larger clonotype sits a single base away. Library generation was performed with 5' RACE. The reads were generated on an Illumina HiSeq 2500. A second PCR of roughly 7 to 11 cycles was run with a J-beta primer mix and a sample-barcoded 5' primer. A template-switch 5' adaptor carrying 12 random nucleotides introduced a unique molecular identifier onto each TCR beta cDNA molecule. Each sample yielded at least 2.5 million CDR3-containing paired-end reads. The Mint cDNA synthesis kit, primed by a TRBC-specific oligonucleotide, was used to synthesize first-strand cDNA from all RNA. All cDNA was treated with uracil-DNA glycosylase and then went through a first 18-cycle PCR with the universal primers M1SS and BC2_uni_R. On the study's bioinformatics: Normalization of each sample was performed by random selection of 1 million high-quality reads, each carrying a distinct molecular identifier. Instead of being binned into consensus sequences, reads with shared molecular identifiers were discarded. MiTCR, run with a Q25 quality threshold and the strictest error-elimination algorithm, handled CDR3 identification, clonotype clustering and error correction. A nonparametric unseen species model with Euler transformation was used to estimate a lower bound on total TCR beta diversity. Starting from the raw public reads, TCRdb applied fastp trimming at Q25, assembled clones with MiXCR and retained in-frame beta chains. Each CDR3 protein gets just one entry, which takes the most common genes and DNA from the rows behind it. The V and J calls, along with clone size, are taken from TCRdb and not from the paper's own processing. The table for this sample lists fewer than 950,000 distinct CDR3 sequences; about 55% of them were counted only once. The top ten hold about two fifths of the sample.

The data originate from a study of blood T cells in healthy people across ages (dated by TCRdb to between 2014 and 2017). Study-level background: In model experiments, template switching captured about one uniquely barcoded TCR beta cDNA molecule for every two T cells. The study measured age-related changes in TCR beta repertoire diversity using deep sequencing normalized with unique cDNA molecular identifiers. Donors were grouped into four age groups: young (average 16 years), middle-aged (over 35), aged (about 59) and long-lived (about 90). Donors of different ages were randomly distributed across sequencing lanes to avoid experimental bias. Two additional independent replicas of 1 million unique cDNA reads from the same blood draw were analyzed for two donors (one aged 18 to 29 and one aged 80 or older).

Study-level results and caveats: Since profiling was done on bulk unsorted PBMCs, naive and antigen-experienced compartments could not be conclusively compared. The CMV infection status of donors was not known, potentially confounding age-related changes in expanded clonotypes. Estimates of total diversity based on one million sequenced T cells were considered lower bounds and underestimates. The long-lived group showed more naive CD4+ T cells, fewer expanded clones and increased TCR diversity than the aged group, suggesting age selection. Observed TCR beta diversity correlated strongly with the percentage of naive T cells measured by flow cytometry. Observed TCR beta diversity per million T cells fell roughly linearly with age, and a significant reduction was already apparent by age approximately 40.

Systemically healthy Caucasian individuals from Russia, 39 in total and aged roughly 6 to 95 years, were included as donors. Each donor gave approximately 9.4 milliliters of peripheral blood, drawn into EDTA-treated Vacutainer tubes. PBMCs were isolated by Ficoll-Paque density-gradient centrifugation, with at least 6 million obtained per sample. Total RNA, at least 5.5 micrograms per sample, was extracted from PBMCs with Trizol reagent. Naive CD45RAhigh/CD27high T cell percentages were measured by flow cytometry on a PBMC aliquot from every donor. From the cysteine up to the phenylalanine, the CDR3 has a length of 16 residues. Only the CDR3 DNA stays, 48 bases, in frame from base 1.

Rearrangement joined TRBV21-1 to TRBJ2-5. TRBV21-1 is classified as a pseudogene. Sequencing was done on a sample of blood. This receptor was identified in an elderly man in good health. The CDR3 in this case is CASSKVTTGDQETQYF. The DNA sequence is TGTGCCAGCAGCAAAGTCACAACAGGGGACCAAGAGACCCAGTACTTC.